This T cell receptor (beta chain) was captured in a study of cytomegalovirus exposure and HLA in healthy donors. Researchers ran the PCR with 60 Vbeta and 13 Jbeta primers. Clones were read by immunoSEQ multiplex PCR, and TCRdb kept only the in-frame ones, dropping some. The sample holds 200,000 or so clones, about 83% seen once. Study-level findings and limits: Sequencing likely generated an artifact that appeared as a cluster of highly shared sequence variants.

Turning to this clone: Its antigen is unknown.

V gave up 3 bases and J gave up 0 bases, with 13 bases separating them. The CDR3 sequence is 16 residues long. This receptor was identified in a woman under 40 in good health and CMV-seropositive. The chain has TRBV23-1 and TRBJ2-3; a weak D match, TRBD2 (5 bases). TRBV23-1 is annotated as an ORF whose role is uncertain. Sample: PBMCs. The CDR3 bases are TGCGCCAGCAGTCACGGGGTTGCCCCTAGCACAGATACGCAGTATTTT. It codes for CASSHGVAPSTDTQYF.